The 5 T cell receptor beta chains reported below all come from one sample, sequenced in a study of T cells in Graves' hyperthyroidism and ophthalmopathy. The TCR beta CDR3 regions underwent amplification using RNA transcripts as the source. TCR CDR3 regions were first amplified by RT-PCR with HTBI primers. MiXCR, applied by TCRdb to the multiplex PCR reads, yields one record per CDR3 protein. The sample holds about 610,000 distinct CDR3 sequences, roughly 14% seen once. Sequenced material: blood. Every receptor here comes from a middle-aged woman with Graves' ophthalmopathy.

The sample holds many counts of this clonotype. The rearrangement links TRBV19 to TRBJ2-7; maybe TRBD2 (5 bases). Deletions cut 0 bases from V and 3 bases from J, with 12 bases between. This CDR3 contains 15 residues. The germline V gene has CDR1 LNHDA and CDR2 SQIVND (reference sequence). CDR3 DNA sequence: TGTGCCAGTAGTATAGATGAGGGAAGCGGCTACGAGCAGTACTTC. This gives the protein CASSIDEGSGYEQYF.

This clonotype was picked up a small number of times. The chain uses TRBV5-1 and TRBJ1-1; a weak D match, TRBD1 (5 bases). The CDR3 is made up of 13 amino acids. The germline V gene has CDR1 SGHRS and CDR2 YFSETQ. The V end lost 2 bases, the J end lost 7 bases, and 12 bases lay between the germline ends. CDR3 sequence reads: CASSFIGTDEAFF. The CDR3 bases are TGCGCCAGCAGCTTTATAGGGACCGATGAAGCTTTCTTT.

The chain carries TRBV12-3 or TRBV12-4 and TRBJ2-2; TRBD2 matches 7 bases. The V gene end was trimmed by 5 bases and the J gene end by 0 bases; junction bases not matched to a gene: 9. CDR3 length equals 17 residues. CDR3 residues: CASSTPPGLPNTGELFF. The CDR3 nucleotides are TGTGCCAGCAGTACCCCCCCGGGACTACCGAACACCGGGGAGCTGTTTTTT.

The chain combines TRBV4-2 with TRBJ1-5, with a possible D match to TRBD1 (5 bases). Germline V gene data show CDR1 as LGHNA and CDR2 as YNFKEQ. The CDR3 is made up of 14 amino acids. V lost 0 bases and J lost 7, with 10 bases in between. The DNA for the CDR3 is TGTGCCAGCAGCCAAGAAGTCCAGGGCCAGCCCCAGCATTTT. It yields the protein CASSQEVQGQPQHF.

This clonotype came up a few times. The chain recombines TRBV5-1 with TRBJ2-5, with 13 bases matching TRBD2. The ends lost 6 bases at V and 1 base at J; junction bases unmatched: 6. This CDR3 is built from 16 residues. CDR1 and CDR2 from the germline V gene are SGHRS and YFSETQ. CDR3 bases: TGCGCCAGCACCGGAGGACTAGCGGGAGCCCAAGAGACCCAGTACTTC. Translation: CASTGGLAGAQETQYF.